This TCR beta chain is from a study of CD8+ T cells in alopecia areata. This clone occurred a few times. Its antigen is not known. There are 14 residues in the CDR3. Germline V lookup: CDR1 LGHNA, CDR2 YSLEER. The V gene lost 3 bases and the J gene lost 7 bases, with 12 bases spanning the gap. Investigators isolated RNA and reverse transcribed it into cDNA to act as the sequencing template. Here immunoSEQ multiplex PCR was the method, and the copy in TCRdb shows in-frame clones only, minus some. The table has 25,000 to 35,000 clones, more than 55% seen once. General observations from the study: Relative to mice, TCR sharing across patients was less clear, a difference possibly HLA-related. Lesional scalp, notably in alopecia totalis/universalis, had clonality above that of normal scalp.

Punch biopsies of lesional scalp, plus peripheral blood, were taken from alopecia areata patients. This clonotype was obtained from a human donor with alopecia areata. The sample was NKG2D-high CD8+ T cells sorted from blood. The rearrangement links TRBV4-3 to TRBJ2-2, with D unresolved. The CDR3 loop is CASSQWPRGGELFF. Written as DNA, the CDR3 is TGCGCCAGCAGCCAGTGGCCTCGAGGCGGGGAGCTGTTTTTT.